The sequence of this T cell receptor beta chain was determined in a study of T cells expressing NK-cell markers. The germline gives CDR1 SGHKS, CDR2 YYEKEE (reference sequence). The CDR3 runs to 15 residues. TCRdb re-called the 5' RACE reads; one entry per CDR3 protein, DNA not given. This sample's table reports around 110,000 distinct CDR3 sequences. Sequencing input: blood T cells: a sorted CD56 or NKG2C T cell subset, CD4+ or CD8+ T cells, or bulk PBMC T cells (not recorded which). The chain joins TRBV5-5 to TRBJ1-2. This sequence originates from a woman between 18 and 75 years old in good health. The CDR3 region is CASSLGSGSNYGYTF.